The entry that follows covers one T cell receptor beta chain sequence. Its matching antigen is unknown. This CDR3 contains 16 residues. Trimming removed 1 base from V and 5 bases from J, with 17 bases in between. Germline values: CDR1 SEHNR, CDR2 FQNEAQ (reference sequence). This sample was included in a study of cytomegalovirus exposure and HLA in healthy donors. General study results and limits: In an earlier analysis, in roughly 580 donors, most V segments appeared productive either ~87% or ~30% of the time. Follow-up analysis found HLA locus-dependent TCR association rates, highest for DRB1 and lowest for HLA-C.

Primers for the PCR totalled 60 Vbeta and 13 Jbeta. Assay used: immunoSEQ multiplex PCR; TCRdb lists only in-frame clones, some missing. In the table there are 200,000 to 250,000 clones, roughly 91% of which are singletons. The chain recombines TRBV7-9 with TRBJ2-5, with a possible D match to TRBD1 (5 bases). Sequenced material: PBMCs. The sequence was collected from a woman under 30 in good health and CMV-seronegative. Here the CDR3 DNA reads TGTGCCAGCAGCTTAGGACTGGTGGGGCCGGCGGAGACCCAGTACTTC. Protein: CASSLGLVGPAETQYF.